The rows below give T cell receptor beta chains drawn from one sample of a study of blood T cell repertoires in COVID-19. Sequencing was performed with immunoSEQ multiplex PCR; in TCRdb, only in-frame clones are kept and a portion is missing. The table lists approximately 120,000 clones, roughly 85% of them singletons. The sample taken for sequencing was peripheral blood. Receptors originate from a human donor in a cohort sampled during active COVID-19. CDR3s include the opening cysteine and the closing phenylalanine or tryptophan. The D gene is left open where the match is weak. The size entry is marked missing in some rows and otherwise reads once, few, many or a size class.

>TRBJ2-2|-|-|TRBV7-9
TGTGCCAGCAGCTTATCTAGGGGCACCGGGGAGCTGTTTTTT
CASSLSRGTGELFF
>TRBJ1-1|few|-|TRBV5-8
TGTGCCACAGGGGTTGACGCTTTCTTT
CATGVDAFF
>TRBJ2-1|-|-|TRBV5-1
TGCGCCAGCAGCCCCCTTTCGGGAGAGGACAATGAGCAGTTCTTC
CASSPLSGEDNEQFF
>TRBJ1-2|-|-|TRBV5-6
TGTGCCAGCAGCTTGCAGACTAACTATGGCTACACCTTC
CASSLQTNYGYTF
>TRBJ2-1|-|TRBD1|TRBV29-1
TGCAGCGCAAGGACAGGGGGTGTCAATGAGCAGTTCTTC
CSARTGGVNEQFF
>TRBJ2-5|-|-|TRBV7-3
TGTGCCAGCAGCTTAAATCCGGCAGGCACCATCCAAGAGACCCAGTACTTC
CASSLNPAGTIQETQYF
>TRBJ1-1|-|-|TRBV5-4
TGTGCCAGCAGCTTTGGTCTCCCAGGGTTAACTGAAGCTTTCTTT
CASSFGLPGLTEAFF
>TRBJ2-5|-|TRBD2|TRBV5-1
TGCGCCAGCAGCTCCGCCCGGGGGGGGGAGGTCCAAGAGACCCAGTACTTC
CASSSARGGEVQETQYF
>TRBJ2-1|-|-|TRBV3-1/TRBV3-2
TGTGCCAGCAGCGAGACGGACGGGAGACGCAATGAGCAGTTCTTC
CASSETDGRRNEQFF
>TRBJ2-3|-|-|TRBV9
TGTGCCAGCAGCGTAGAGGGGATGGGGAACACAGATACGCAGTATTTT
CASSVEGMGNTDTQYF
>TRBJ1-3|-|-|TRBV11-3
TGTGCCAGCAGCGGCGGAGGGGACTCTGGAAACACCATATATTTT
CASSGGGDSGNTIYF
>TRBJ2-7|-|-|TRBV12-3/TRBV12-4
TGTGCCAGCAGTTTCAACATAATTCCCTACTTC
CASSFNIIPYF
>TRBJ1-5|-|-|TRBV2
TGTGCCAGCAGTATTGGAGGACAGCCCCAGCATTTT
CASSIGGQPQHF
>TRBJ2-3|-|-|TRBV21-1
TGTGCCAGCAGCAAAAAAGGGACTAGCGGGAGGTATTTT
CASSKKGTSGRYF
>TRBJ1-6|few|-|TRBV7-9
TGTGCCAGCAGCTTCACCGGACAGTGGAATTCACCCCTCCACTTT
CASSFTGQWNSPLHF
>TRBJ2-3|-|TRBD2|TRBV29-1
TGCAGCGTCAGACTAGCGGGAGGGCGCACGCAGTATTTT
CSVRLAGGRTQYF
>TRBJ1-2|-|-|TRBV11-1
TGTGCCAGCAGCCACATCGCCGGGGGGTCTGGCTACACCTTC
CASSHIAGGSGYTF
>TRBJ1-2|-|-|TRBV6-2/TRBV6-3
TGTGCCAGCAGTTATCAGGCCAACTATGGCTACACCTTC
CASSYQANYGYTF
>TRBJ1-3|-|-|TRBV30
TGTGCCTGGAGCCCGTCTGGAAACACCATATATTTT
CAWSPSGNTIYF
>TRBJ2-1|-|-|TRBV9
TGTGCCAGCAGCGTTAGCTTCGTGGATGAGCAGTTCTTC
CASSVSFVDEQFF
>TRBJ2-1|-|TRBD2|TRBV5-6
TGTGCCAGCAGCTCACCGGGACTAGCAGATGAGCAGTTCTTC
CASSSPGLADEQFF
>TRBJ1-1|-|TRBD1|TRBV7-3
TGTGCCAGCAGCCAAACAGGGGGGCGGAACACTGAAGCTTTCTTT
CASSQTGGRNTEAFF
>TRBJ2-5|-|TRBD1|TRBV5-1
TGCGCCAGCAGCTTGGCCCGGGACAGAGGGACCCAGTACTTC
CASSLARDRGTQYF
>TRBJ1-5|-|-|TRBV19
TGTGCCAGTAGTGCAGGGGTTAATCAGCCCCAGCATTTT
CASSAGVNQPQHF
>TRBJ1-2|-|-|TRBV15
TGTGCCACCTCTGATCGACTAGCTAACTATGGCTACACCTTC
CATSDRLANYGYTF
>TRBJ2-7|-|-|TRBV19
TGTGCCAGTAGTACTTCTCCCCCAGGGGAGTCCGAGCAGTACTTC
CASSTSPPGESEQYF
>TRBJ2-3|-|TRBD2|TRBV18
TGTGCCAGCTCCGCTAGCGGGACCTATACGCAGTATTTT
CASSASGTYTQYF
>TRBJ2-3|-|TRBD2|TRBV7-2
TGTGCCAGCAGCGCGAAACTAGCGGGGGCGGGAGATACGCAGTATTTT
CASSAKLAGAGDTQYF
>TRBJ2-1|-|-|TRBV9
TGTGCCAGCAGCGTAGAACAGACTAGATACAATGAGCAGTTCTTC
CASSVEQTRYNEQFF
>TRBJ1-5|-|-|TRBV7-9
TGTGCCAGCAGCTTGACAGATAGCAATCAGCCCCAGCATTTT
CASSLTDSNQPQHF
>TRBJ1-1|-|-|TRBV27
TGTGCCAGCAGGTACAGGGCAGGTACTGAAGCTTTCTTT
CASRYRAGTEAFF
>TRBJ1-3|once|TRBD1|TRBV30
TGTGCCTGCCCGGACAGGGGAGGTGGAAACACCATATATTTT
CACPDRGGGNTIYF
>TRBJ2-1|-|TRBD2|TRBV11-3
TGTGCCAGCAGCTTAGGTCCCTTAGCGGGATCCGGCTACAATGAGCAGTTCTTC
CASSLGPLAGSGYNEQFF
>TRBJ2-6|-|-|TRBV9
TGTGCCAGCAGCGTAGGTGGCGGATTCTTGACTTTC
CASSVGGGFLTF
>TRBJ2-3|-|TRBD2|TRBV7-8
TGTGCCAGCAGCTTAGTCCGCCTGGCGGGGGGGGGAGATACGCAGTATTTT
CASSLVRLAGGGDTQYF
>TRBJ1-2|once|-|TRBV18
TGTGCCAGCTCACCAATCAACCACCAGGGCCTACCTTTTAACTATGGCTACACCTTC
CASSPINHQGLPFNYGYTF
>TRBJ1-5|-|-|TRBV28
TGTGCCAGCAGTGCCGGGGGGGGCAGGAGCAATCAGCCCCAGCATTTT
CASSAGGGRSNQPQHF
>TRBJ2-3|-|TRBD2|TRBV18
TGTGCCAGCTCACCACTTGGACTAGCGGGTTTTGTAACAGATACGCAGTATTTT
CASSPLGLAGFVTDTQYF
>TRBJ2-2|-|-|TRBV7-9
TGTGCCAGCAGCTTAGGAACGGTGCGCGGGGAGCTGTTTTTT
CASSLGTVRGELFF
>TRBJ1-1|-|-|TRBV15
TGTGCCACCAGCAGAGACGGGTTGAACACTGAAGCTTTCTTT
CATSRDGLNTEAFF
>TRBJ2-3|-|TRBD2|TRBV5-4
TGTGCCAGCAGCCCACGGGGGGGACTAGCGAAGGCTAGCACAGATACGCAGTATTTT
CASSPRGGLAKASTDTQYF
>TRBJ2-1|-|-|TRBV30
TGTGCCTGGAGTGTTCTCCTCGGGAATGAGCAGTTCTTC
CAWSVLLGNEQFF
>TRBJ2-3|-|TRBD2|TRBV24-1
TGTGCCACCAGTGATCCGAGGGACACGCGGACTAGCGGGAGTAAGGGTACGCAGTATTTT
CATSDPRDTRTSGSKGTQYF
>TRBJ2-1|-|-|TRBV7-2
TGTGCCAGCAGCCAAGCGTCTTTACTAGGGAATGAGCAGTTCTTC
CASSQASLLGNEQFF
>TRBJ1-5|-|-|TRBV6-5
TGTGCCAGCAGCGAGGGAGTACAGCCCCAGCATTTT
CASSEGVQPQHF
>TRBJ1-4|-|-|TRBV9
TGTGCCAGCAGCGTCGGGAACACTAATGAAAAACTGTTTTTT
CASSVGNTNEKLFF
>TRBJ1-3|once|-|TRBV28
TGTGCCAGCAGTCCCCTGGAGAGCAGGGCAGGTAACACCATATATTTT
CASSPLESRAGNTIYF
>TRBJ2-1|-|TRBD2|TRBV10-3
TGTGCCACCACTAGCGGGAGCAAGGGTGAGCAGTTCTTC
CATTSGSKGEQFF
>TRBJ1-5|-|-|TRBV21-1
TGTGCCAGCACTGGCAGGGAAGGAACTACTTATAGCAATCAGCCCCAGCATTTT
CASTGREGTTYSNQPQHF
>TRBJ2-7|few|-|TRBV6-5
TGTGCCAGCAGTACCGGGGTTTACGAGCAGTACTTC
CASSTGVYEQYF
>TRBJ2-5|-|-|TRBV12-3/TRBV12-4
TGTGCCAGCAGTTTTGACTTCCAAGAGACCCAGTACTTC
CASSFDFQETQYF
>TRBJ1-1|-|-|TRBV30
TGTGCCTGGAGTCCCTCCGGGGGGGGCACTGAAGCTTTCTTT
CAWSPSGGGTEAFF